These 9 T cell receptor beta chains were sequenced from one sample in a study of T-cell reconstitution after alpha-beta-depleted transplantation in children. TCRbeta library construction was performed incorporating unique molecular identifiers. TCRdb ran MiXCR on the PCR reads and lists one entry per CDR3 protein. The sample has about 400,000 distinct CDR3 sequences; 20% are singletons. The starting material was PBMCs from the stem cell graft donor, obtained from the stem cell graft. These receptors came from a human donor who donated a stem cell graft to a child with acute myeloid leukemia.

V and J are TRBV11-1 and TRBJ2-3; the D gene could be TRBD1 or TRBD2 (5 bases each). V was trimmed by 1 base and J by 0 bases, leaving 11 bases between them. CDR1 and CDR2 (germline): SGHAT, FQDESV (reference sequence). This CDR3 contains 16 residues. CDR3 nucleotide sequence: TGTGCCAGCAGCTTAGACCCGGGGCCGAGCACAGATACGCAGTATTTT. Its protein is CASSLDPGPSTDTQYF.

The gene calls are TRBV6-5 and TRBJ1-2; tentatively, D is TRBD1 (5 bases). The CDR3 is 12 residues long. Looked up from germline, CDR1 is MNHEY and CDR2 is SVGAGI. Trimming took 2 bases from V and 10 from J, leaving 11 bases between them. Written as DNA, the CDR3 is TGTGCCAGCAGTTACGGGGGGGTGGACTACACCTTC. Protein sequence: CASSYGGVDYTF.

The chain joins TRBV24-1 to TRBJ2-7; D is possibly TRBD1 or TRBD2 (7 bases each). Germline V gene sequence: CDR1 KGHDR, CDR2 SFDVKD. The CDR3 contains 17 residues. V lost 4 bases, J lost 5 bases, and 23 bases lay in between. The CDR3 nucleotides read TGTGCCACCAGTGAAACCGGGACAGCGGGACTTTATAACGAGCAGTACTTC. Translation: CATSETGTAGLYNEQYF.

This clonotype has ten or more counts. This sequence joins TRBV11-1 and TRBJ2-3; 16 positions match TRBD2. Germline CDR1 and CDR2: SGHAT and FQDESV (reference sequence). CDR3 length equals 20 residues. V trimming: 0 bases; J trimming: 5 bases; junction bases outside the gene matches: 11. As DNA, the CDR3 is TGTGCCAGCAGCTTAGCTCGATCCGGGACTAGCGGGAGGGCAAGAGATACGCAGTATTTT. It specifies CASSLARSGTSGRARDTQYF.

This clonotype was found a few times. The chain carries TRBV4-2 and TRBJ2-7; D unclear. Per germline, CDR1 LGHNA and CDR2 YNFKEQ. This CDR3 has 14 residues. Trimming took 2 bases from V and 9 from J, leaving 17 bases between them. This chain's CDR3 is CASSQLSHPLWQYF. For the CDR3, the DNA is TGTGCCAGCAGCCAACTTAGCCACCCCTTGTGGCAGTACTTC.

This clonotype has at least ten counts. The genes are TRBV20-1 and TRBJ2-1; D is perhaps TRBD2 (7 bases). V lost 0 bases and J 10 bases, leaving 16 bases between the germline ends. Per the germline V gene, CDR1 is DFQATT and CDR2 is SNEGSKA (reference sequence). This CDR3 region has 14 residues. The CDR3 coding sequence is TGCAGTGCTAGAGATGGGGGCGGGAGAAAGGAGCAGTTCTTC. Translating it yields CSARDGGGRKEQFF.

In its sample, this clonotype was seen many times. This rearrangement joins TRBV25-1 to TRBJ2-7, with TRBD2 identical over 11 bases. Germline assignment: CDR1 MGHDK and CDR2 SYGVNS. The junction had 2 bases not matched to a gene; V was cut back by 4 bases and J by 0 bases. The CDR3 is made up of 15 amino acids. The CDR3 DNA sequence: TGTGCCAGCAGTGCGGGACTAGCGGTCTCCTACGAGCAGTACTTC. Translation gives CASSAGLAVSYEQYF.

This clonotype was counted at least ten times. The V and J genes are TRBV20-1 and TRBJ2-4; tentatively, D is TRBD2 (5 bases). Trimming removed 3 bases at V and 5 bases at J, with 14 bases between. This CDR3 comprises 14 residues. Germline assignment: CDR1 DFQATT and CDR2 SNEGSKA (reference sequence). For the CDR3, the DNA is TGCAGTGCTAGTTGGGTTGGTAGCGAAAACATTCAGTACTTC. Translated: CSASWVGSENIQYF.

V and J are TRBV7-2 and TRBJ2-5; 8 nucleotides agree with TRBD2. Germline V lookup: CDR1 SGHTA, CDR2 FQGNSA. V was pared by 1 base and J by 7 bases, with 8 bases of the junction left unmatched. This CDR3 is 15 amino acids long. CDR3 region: CASSLVAGTGGTQYF. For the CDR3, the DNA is TGTGCCAGCAGCTTAGTAGCGGGGACTGGCGGGACCCAGTACTTC.